Following are 23 T cell receptor beta chains from one sample sequenced in a study of regulatory T cells in long-lasting Graves disease. Construction of TCR beta libraries relied on iRepertoire HTBI primers and on Arm-PCR targeting CDR3 regions. TCRdb independently ran MiXCR on the multiplex PCR reads; one entry per CDR3 protein. Counted here are roughly 560,000 distinct CDR3 sequences, approximately 12% occurring once; the ten biggest clones make up about 8.9%. Time point: newly diagnosed GD, antithyroid drugs for less than 3 months. From PBMCs, RNA was extracted and then used to make the TCR library. The same sample was also used in a study of T cells in Graves' hyperthyroidism and ophthalmopathy.

The material was peripheral blood mononuclear cells (PBMCs), obtained at new diagnosis, from a patient treated with antithyroid drugs. The receptors come from a woman under 40 with Graves disease.

Ten or more counts support this clonotype. The V and J genes are TRBV28 and TRBJ2-1; D might be TRBD2 (6 bases). V was clipped by 8 bases and J by 5 bases, with 10 bases between them. Germline V CDR1 and CDR2: MDHEN, SYDVKM. The CDR3 extends over 12 amino acids. This CDR3 reads CASGTLHNEQFF. CDR3 nucleotides: TGTGCCAGCGGGACTTTACACAATGAGCAGTTCTTC.

This clonotype was counted only a few times. This chain uses TRBV7-9 with TRBJ2-7; 8 nucleotides agree with TRBD1. This CDR3 comprises 14 residues. The germline CDR1 and CDR2 sequences are SEHNR and FQNEAQ (reference sequence). After removal of 7 bases from V and 1 base from J, the junction contained 6 bases not matched to a gene. Here the CDR3 DNA reads TGTGCCAGCAACTCGGGACAGGCTTCCTACGAGCAGTACTTC. This encodes CASNSGQASYEQYF.

CDR3 amino acids: CAISEGRQGKEYNSPLHF. The CDR3 DNA reads TGTGCCATCAGTGAGGGAAGACAGGGGAAAGAATATAATTCACCCCTCCACTTT. V is TRBV10-3 and J is TRBJ1-6, with 8 bases matching TRBD1. CDR1 and CDR2 from the germline V gene are ENHRY and SYGVKD. This CDR3 comprises 18 residues. The V gene end was trimmed by 2 bases and the J gene end by 4 bases; junction bases not matched to a gene: 10.

This clonotype was counted many times. J is TRBJ1-2 and V is TRBV12-3 or TRBV12-4; no firm D call. The V and J ends lost 8 bases and 7 bases respectively, with 17 bases between them. The CDR3 loop spans 13 amino acids. The CDR3 region has the DNA TGTGCCAGCGGATCTTACGGGTCGGCTGGCTACACCTTC. Translating it yields CASGSYGSAGYTF.

This clonotype occurred many times. The chain uses TRBV25-1 and TRBJ1-5; 7 bases are shared with TRBD1. In germline, CDR1 is MGHDK, CDR2 SYGVNS. Trimming at V came to 5 bases and at J to 5 bases, leaving 9 bases not matched to a gene. The CDR3 extends over 15 amino acids. The CDR3 DNA reads as TGTGCCAGCAGTATAGGGACAGCCGAAGATCAGCCCCAGCATTTT. It yields the protein CASSIGTAEDQPQHF.

This sequence joins TRBV29-1 and TRBJ2-7, with D perhaps matching TRBD1 (6 bases). This CDR3 has 14 residues. Germline CDR1 is SQVTM and CDR2 is ANQGSEA. Deletions cut 5 bases from V and 3 bases from J, with 17 bases between. DNA for the CDR3: TGCAGCGTTCAAACCGGGACACCAATCTACGAGCAGTACTTC. Protein: CSVQTGTPIYEQYF.

The rearrangement joins TRBV15 to TRBJ1-5, with 8 bases aligning to TRBD1. CDR1 LNHNV and CDR2 YYDKDF come from the germline V gene (reference sequence). This CDR3 is 19 amino acids long. With V trimmed by 2 bases and J by 2 bases, 14 bases remained unmatched. The CDR3 protein is CATSRPGQDPFWGNQPQHF. The CDR3 DNA reads TGTGCCACCAGCAGACCGGGACAGGATCCGTTTTGGGGCAATCAGCCCCAGCATTTT.

The chain recombines TRBV7-9 with TRBJ2-5; 7 bases fit TRBD1. The germline V gene has CDR1 SEHNR and CDR2 FQNEAQ (reference sequence). The CDR3 runs 15 residues. V lost 4 bases and J lost 4; bases outside the gene matches: 9. The CDR3 bases are TGTGCCAGCAGCTCCACGACAGGGAGAGGAGAGACCCAGTACTTC. Encoded protein: CASSSTTGRGETQYF.

This clonotype came up a few times. V gene TRBV6-5 combines with J gene TRBJ2-2, with 11 bases lining up with TRBD2. In germline, CDR1 is MNHEY, CDR2 SVGAGI. Germline trimming cut 1 base from V and 1 base from J; bases unmatched to any gene: 5. The CDR3 covers 18 residues. CDR3 region: CASSYLGLAVWNTGELFF. CDR3 bases: TGTGCCAGCAGTTACTTGGGACTAGCGGTTTGGAACACCGGGGAGCTGTTTTTT.

There are many counts of this clonotype. CDR3 nucleotide sequence: TGTGCCAGCAGTTCACTAAAATACCGGGACAGCCACAGCAATCAGCCCCAGCATTTT. This translates into CASSSLKYRDSHSNQPQHF. This chain connects TRBV28 to TRBJ1-5; 7 bases agree with TRBD1. CDR3 length: 19 residues. V shed 4 bases and J 1 base; nucleotides not matched to a gene: 16. Germline V lookup: CDR1 MDHEN, CDR2 SYDVKM.

In this sample, this clonotype turned up many times. V and J are TRBV6-2 or TRBV6-3 and TRBJ2-6, with no clear D. Between the trimmed V and J ends, which lost 3 bases and 0 bases, there was a span of 9 bases. Germline V gene lookup returns CDR1 MNHEY and CDR2 SVGEGT. This CDR3 comprises 16 residues. DNA for the CDR3: TGTGCCAGCAGTTATTTTAGGAGCTCTGGGGCCAACGTCCTGACTTTC. Protein sequence: CASSYFRSSGANVLTF.

This clonotype was detected only once. A read error may be the cause here, since a much bigger clone is one base away. The chain employs TRBV3-1 and TRBJ2-2; weak D call: TRBD2 (6 bases). Germline V gives CDR1 LGHDT, CDR2 YNNKEL (reference sequence). The CDR3 length is 13 residues. CDR3 sequence (DNA): TGTGCCAGCAGCCAAGATCGTGGCGGGGAGCTGTCTTTT. Translating gives CASSQDRGGELSF.

This clonotype showed up many times. CDR3 amino acids: CSLSGTGTDTQYF. The CDR3 DNA sequence: TGCAGCCTTAGCGGGACGGGGACAGATACGCAGTATTTT. The chain recombines TRBV20-1 with TRBJ2-3, with 8 nucleotides matching TRBD2. CDR1 and CDR2 from the germline V gene are DFQATT and SNEGSKA (reference sequence). The CDR3 length is 13 residues.

This clonotype was counted between two and nine times. This rearrangement joins TRBV19 to TRBJ2-3; a possible D gene is TRBD2 (6 bases). This CDR3 has 16 residues. Trimming cost V 5 bases and J 2 bases, with 17 bases left between them. The germline CDR1 and CDR2 sequences are LNHDA and SQIVND (reference sequence). The CDR3 sequence: CASSPRGAGLTDTQYF. CDR3 DNA: TGTGCCAGTAGTCCCCGTGGGGCGGGACTCACAGATACGCAGTATTTT.

This clonotype has at least ten counts. V gene TRBV6-1 combines with J gene TRBJ2-2; tentatively, D is TRBD2 (6 bases). V lost 7 bases to trimming and J lost 7 bases, with 16 bases between them. The CDR3 totals 14 residues. Germline CDR1 is MNHNS and CDR2 is SASEGT. CDR3 region: CASNNGLGSGELFF. The CDR3 coding sequence is TGTGCCAGCAATAACGGTCTCGGGAGCGGGGAGCTGTTTTTT.

This clonotype was recorded many times. V gene TRBV6-5 combines with J gene TRBJ1-6; D not resolved. The CDR3 runs 16 residues. Germline assignment: CDR1 MNHEY and CDR2 SVGAGI. V shed 3 bases and J shed 7 bases, with 16 bases lying between them. The CDR3 DNA reads TGTGCCAGCAGTTATAGCCAGGCGGTCCCAAATTCACCCCTCCACTTT. As protein: CASSYSQAVPNSPLHF.

This clonotype was recorded at least ten times. The rearrangement joins TRBV6-1 to TRBJ1-5, with 8 nucleotides matching TRBD1. V trimming: 5 bases; J trimming: 6 bases; junction bases outside the gene matches: 9. The germline V gene encodes CDR1 MNHNS and CDR2 SASEGT. This CDR3 has 15 residues. The CDR3 DNA follows: TGTGCCAGCAGTCCTGGGGGACAGGTGAGTCAGCCCCAGCATTTT. This gives the protein CASSPGGQVSQPQHF.

This clonotype has ten or more counts. V usage is TRBV30 and J usage is TRBJ2-4, with unresolved D. The CDR3 length is 12 residues. Germline V gene data show CDR1 as GTSNPN and CDR2 as SVGIG (reference sequence). Trimming left V 0 bases short and J 7 bases short, with 7 bases between. CDR3 sequence reads: CAWSVTWNIQYF. The CDR3 coding sequence is TGTGCCTGGAGTGTAACCTGGAACATTCAGTACTTC. Complete variable domain (other parts from reference TRBV30 and TRBJ2-4): SQTIHQWPATLVQPVGSPLSLECTVEGTSNPNLYWYRQAAGRGLQLLFYSVGIGQISSEVPQNLSASRPQDRQFILSSKKLLLSDSGFYLCAWSVTWNIQYFGAGTRLSVL.

This clonotype was recorded once. One base separates it from a far larger clone, so it is likely a read error. V usage is TRBV11-3 and J usage is TRBJ2-5; the D gene could be TRBD1 or TRBD2 (5 bases each). CDR3 length equals 13 residues. Germline V gives CDR1 SGHNT, CDR2 YENEEA. CDR3 protein: CASSFGTPEAQYF. For the CDR3, the DNA is TGTGCCAGCAGCTTCGGGACCCCAGAGGCCCAGTACTTC.

This clonotype was counted a few times. CDR3 nucleotides: TGTGCCAGCAGTCACAATCCTAGCGGGAGAAAGAAAGAATCCTACAATGAGCAGTTCTTC. Translation gives CASSHNPSGRKKESYNEQFF. This chain connects TRBV6-1 to TRBJ2-1; 10 bases map to TRBD2. Per germline, CDR1 MNHNS and CDR2 SASEGT. With 5 bases clipped from V and 1 base from J, the junction kept 17 bases outside the gene matches. The CDR3 contains 20 residues.

This clonotype was found many times. This chain links TRBV4-3 with TRBJ2-7; D is uncertain. The CDR3 length is 14 residues. The V gene lost 0 bases and the J gene lost 6 bases, with 12 bases spanning the gap. Per the germline V gene, CDR1 is LGHNA and CDR2 is YSLEER. The CDR3 here is CASSQEATVSEQYF. CDR3 DNA: TGCGCCAGCAGCCAAGAGGCGACTGTCTCCGAGCAGTACTTC.

This clonotype has at least ten counts. CDR3 DNA: TGTGCCACCTCGCTAAGCCTGAACACTGAAGCTTTCTTT. Protein sequence: CATSLSLNTEAFF. The chain has TRBV15 and TRBJ1-1, with D uncertain. The CDR3 loop spans 13 amino acids. V was pared by 8 bases and J by 0 bases, with 10 bases between. The germline CDR1 and CDR2 sequences are LNHNV and YYDKDF (reference sequence).

This clonotype was seen once. A far bigger clonotype differs at one base, so this is likely a read error. The genes are TRBV2 and TRBJ2-7; 9 nucleotides agree with TRBD2. The CDR3 runs to 17 residues. Per germline, CDR1 SNHLY and CDR2 FYNNEI. V shed 6 bases and J 7 bases; nucleotides not matched to a gene: 19. In DNA form, the CDR3 reads TGTGCCAGCAGGGGTCTGAGGCGGGAGGGCCTGAACAATGAGCAGTACTTC. Translating it yields CASRGLRREGLNNEQYF.